What follows is one T cell receptor beta chain and its context. In its sample, this clonotype was seen a few times. There is no known antigen for this receptor. The input lacks base qualities; no much larger clone sits a single base away. This entry belongs to a study of response to subunit inactivated influenza vaccine (dated by TCRdb to 2017 to 2018). About the investigation overall: To follow how T cells responded to a trivalent subunit inactivated influenza vaccine, the researchers relied on deep quantitative profiling of the T cell receptor repertoire.

Libraries were built with RT-PCR. The sequencer was an Illumina HiSeq 2500. Clones were called with MiXCR by TCRdb after fastp trimmed the public reads at Q25, and only in-frame beta chains were retained. Rows merge per CDR3 protein into single entries with the most common DNA and genes. The sample data list roughly 650,000 distinct CDR3 sequences, and 14% of these were observed just once. 7.6% of the sample comes from the top ten. What the authors observed across the whole study: It was suggested by the authors that each seasonal influenza vaccination may recruit only a limited number of new T cells.

This receptor was taken from a man aged 45-65 years who received an inactivated influenza vaccine. Donor details come from another sample of the same person, matched by shared clones. The source material was PBMCs from blood, sampled 14 days before vaccination.

The CDR3 reads CASSLGADRGRTDTQYF. In nucleotides, the sequence is TGTGCCAGCAGCTTAGGAGCAGACAGGGGGCGCACAGATACGCAGTATTTT. The chain links TRBV7-9 with TRBJ2-3; TRBD1 agrees with 10 junctional bases. Unmatched junction bases come to 5, with V trimmed by 1 base and J by 1 base. The germline V gene (reference sequence) supplies CDR1 SEHNR and CDR2 FQNEAQ. The CDR3 has 17 amino acids, counting the end cysteine and phenylalanine. Only CDR3 DNA remains: 51 bases, in frame from the first base.